This TCR beta chain was obtained from a study of blood T cells in healthy people across ages. Findings of the study overall: The percentage of naive T cells correlated strongly with TCR beta diversity.

Next came a second PCR, run for about 6 to 11 cycles, which used a sample-barcoded 5' primer along with a J-beta primer mix. TCRdb ran MiXCR on the 5' RACE reads and lists one entry per CDR3 protein. Of 790,000 or so distinct CDR3 sequences listed, around 50% are singletons. The V gene's germline CDR1 is KGHSH and CDR2 LQKENI. This CDR3 comprises 18 residues. The ends lost 1 base at V and 1 base at J; junction bases unmatched: 12. To note about this clonotype: The antigen remains undetermined.

It was roughly 10 milliliters of peripheral blood that were drawn from each donor. Each sample yielded at least 5.5 micrograms of PBMC total RNA. The chain recombines TRBV18 with TRBJ1-2, with 7 bases lining up with TRBD1. Input material: blood. The TCR sequence derives from a man aged 35 to 55 in good health. CDR3 in amino acids: CASSPLDRSRANNYGYTF. The CDR3 DNA follows: TGTGCCAGCTCACCACTGGACAGGTCGCGAGCTAATAACTATGGCTACACCTTC.